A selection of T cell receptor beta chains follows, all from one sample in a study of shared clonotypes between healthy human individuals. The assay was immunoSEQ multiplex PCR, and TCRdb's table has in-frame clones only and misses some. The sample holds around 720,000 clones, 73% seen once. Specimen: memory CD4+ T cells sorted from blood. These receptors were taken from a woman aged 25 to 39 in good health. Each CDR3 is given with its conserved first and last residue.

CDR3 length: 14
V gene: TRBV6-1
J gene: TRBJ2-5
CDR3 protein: CASSEASPTQTQYF

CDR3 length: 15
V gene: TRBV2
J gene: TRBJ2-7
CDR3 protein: CASSLGLAAFYEQYF

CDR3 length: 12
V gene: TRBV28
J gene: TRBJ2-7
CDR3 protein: CASSLGRQGQSF

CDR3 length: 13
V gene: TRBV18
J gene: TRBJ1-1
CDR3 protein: CASSRTGGSEAFF

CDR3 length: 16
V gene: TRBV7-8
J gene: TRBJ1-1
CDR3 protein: CASSLRARGLGTEAFF

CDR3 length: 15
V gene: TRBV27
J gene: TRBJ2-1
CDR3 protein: CASSLAGGSVTEQFF

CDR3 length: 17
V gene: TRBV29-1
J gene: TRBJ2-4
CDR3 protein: CSVASLGTVEAKNIQYF

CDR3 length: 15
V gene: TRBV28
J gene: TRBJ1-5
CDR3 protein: CASSPPDRSYQPQHF

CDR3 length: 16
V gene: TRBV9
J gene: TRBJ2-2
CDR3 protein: CASSVVASGNAGELFF

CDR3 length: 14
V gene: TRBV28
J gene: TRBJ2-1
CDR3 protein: CASSLAGGWHEQFF

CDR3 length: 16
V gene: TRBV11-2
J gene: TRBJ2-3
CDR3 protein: CASSLVLGQGPDTQYF

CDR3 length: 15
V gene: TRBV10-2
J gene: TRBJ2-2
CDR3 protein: CASSGAEANTGELFF

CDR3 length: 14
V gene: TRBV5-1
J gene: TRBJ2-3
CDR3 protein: CASSGGPGSDTQYF

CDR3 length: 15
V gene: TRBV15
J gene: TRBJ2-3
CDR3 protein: CATSRRTGGSDTQYF

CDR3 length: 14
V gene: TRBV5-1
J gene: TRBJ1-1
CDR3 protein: CASSFTGGDTEAFF

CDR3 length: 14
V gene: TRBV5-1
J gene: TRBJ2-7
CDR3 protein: CASSFGTGDYEQYF

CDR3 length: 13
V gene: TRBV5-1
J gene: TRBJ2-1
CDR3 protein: CASSPGQYNEQFF

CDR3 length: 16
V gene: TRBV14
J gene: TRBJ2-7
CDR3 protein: CASSRGGAGGTYEQYF

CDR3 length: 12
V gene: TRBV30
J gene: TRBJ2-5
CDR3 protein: CAWSVQGETQYF

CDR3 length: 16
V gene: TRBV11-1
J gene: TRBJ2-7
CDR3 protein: CASSSGGLTFSYEQYF

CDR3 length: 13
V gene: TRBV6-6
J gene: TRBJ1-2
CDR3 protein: CASRIQGDYGYTF

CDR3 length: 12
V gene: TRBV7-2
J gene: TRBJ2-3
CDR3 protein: CASRTDGDTQYF

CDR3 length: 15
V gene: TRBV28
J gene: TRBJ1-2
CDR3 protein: CASIPSTGLRNGYTF

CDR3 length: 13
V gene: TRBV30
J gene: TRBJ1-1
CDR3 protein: CAWQDRGRLEAFF

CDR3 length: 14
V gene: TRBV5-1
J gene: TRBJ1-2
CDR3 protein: CASSSGPGLGGYTF

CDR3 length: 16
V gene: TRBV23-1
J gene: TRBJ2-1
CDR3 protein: CASSPPLGGPTDEQFF

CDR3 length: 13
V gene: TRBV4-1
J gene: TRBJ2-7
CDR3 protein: CASSQGSLYEQYF

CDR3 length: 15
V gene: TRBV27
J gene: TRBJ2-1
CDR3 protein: CASSLTRDPWNEQFF

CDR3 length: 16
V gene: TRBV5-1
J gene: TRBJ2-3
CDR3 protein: CASSLATRIAGDTQYF

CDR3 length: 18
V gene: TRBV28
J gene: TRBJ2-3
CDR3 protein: CASSFLGQGQGRTDTQYF

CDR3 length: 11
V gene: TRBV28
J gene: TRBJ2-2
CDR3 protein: CASSTTGELFF

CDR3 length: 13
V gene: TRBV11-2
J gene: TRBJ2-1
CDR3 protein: CASSLMETNEQFF

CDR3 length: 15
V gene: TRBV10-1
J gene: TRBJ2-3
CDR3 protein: CASSREGRDPDTQYF

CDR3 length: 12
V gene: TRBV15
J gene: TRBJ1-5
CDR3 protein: CATSTGQNNQHF

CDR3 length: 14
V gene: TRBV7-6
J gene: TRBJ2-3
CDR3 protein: CASNPGHITDTQYF